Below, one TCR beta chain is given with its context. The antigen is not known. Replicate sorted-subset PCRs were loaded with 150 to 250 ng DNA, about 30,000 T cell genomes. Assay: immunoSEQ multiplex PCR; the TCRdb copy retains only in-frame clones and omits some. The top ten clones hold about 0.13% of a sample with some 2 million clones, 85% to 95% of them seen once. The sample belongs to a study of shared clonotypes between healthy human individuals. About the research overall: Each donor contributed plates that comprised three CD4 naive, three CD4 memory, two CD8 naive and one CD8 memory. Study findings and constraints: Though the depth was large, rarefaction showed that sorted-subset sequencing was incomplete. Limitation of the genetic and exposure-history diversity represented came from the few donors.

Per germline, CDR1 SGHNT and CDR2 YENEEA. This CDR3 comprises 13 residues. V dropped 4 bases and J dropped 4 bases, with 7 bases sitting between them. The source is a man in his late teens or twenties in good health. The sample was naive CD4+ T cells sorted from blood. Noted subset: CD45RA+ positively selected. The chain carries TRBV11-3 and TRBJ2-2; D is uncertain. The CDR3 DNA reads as TGTGCCAGCAGCTCAGACGCCACCGGGGAGCTGTTTTTT. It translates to CASSSDATGELFF.